This is a list of T cell receptor beta chains from one sample in a study of blood T cell repertoires in COVID-19. Data came from immunoSEQ multiplex PCR; TCRdb stores just in-frame clones and leaves some out. Of approximately 250,000 clones listed, around 89% are singletons. The source material was PBMCs or T cells enriched from blood (not recorded which). These receptors all come from a woman aged 35 to 49 with acute COVID-19. CDR3s include the opening cysteine and the closing phenylalanine or tryptophan. A D gene is named only where the DNA matches it firmly. Clone size appears in some rows only: once, few, many, or a class for an expanded clone.

v_gene	j_gene	abundance	d_gene	CDR3nt	CDR3aa
TRBV30	TRBJ2-7	-	TRBD2	TGTGCCTGGAGTGTGCAGCGGGAGGTCTACGAGCAGTACTTC	CAWSVQREVYEQYF
TRBV11-3	TRBJ2-1	-	-	TGTGCCAGCAGCGCCCGGGGGAACTCCTACAATGAGCAGTTCTTC	CASSARGNSYNEQFF
TRBV10-3	TRBJ2-1	-	TRBD2	TGTGCCATCAGTGAGTCCAATCCTAGCGGGAGGGCCAGGGACAATGAGCAGTTCTTC	CAISESNPSGRARDNEQFF
TRBV4-1	TRBJ1-4	-	TRBD1	TGCGCCAGCAGCCAAGTCGACAGGGGCGGTAGTGAAAAACTGTTTTTT	CASSQVDRGGSEKLFF
TRBV28	TRBJ1-2	once	TRBD1	TGTGCCAGCAGCCCGGACAGGGAGATTGGCTACACCTTC	CASSPDREIGYTF
TRBV7-9	TRBJ2-2	once	-	TGTGCCAGCAGCTTAGGTCTGGGGCCCGCCGGGGAGCTGTTTTTT	CASSLGLGPAGELFF
TRBV28	TRBJ1-2	-	-	TGTGCCAGCCTCGGAGGGTCGGACACAGTTCACTATGGCTACACCTTC	CASLGGSDTVHYGYTF
TRBV5-1	TRBJ1-1	-	-	TGCGCCAGCAGCTTATCGGACGCAGGCAGGGCTGAAGCTTTCTTT	CASSLSDAGRAEAFF
TRBV4-3	TRBJ2-2	once	-	TGCGCCAGCAGCCGAATGCAAACAGGGTCCCTGAACACCGGGGAGCTGTTTTTT	CASSRMQTGSLNTGELFF
TRBV7-8	TRBJ1-2	-	-	TGTGCCAGCAGCCTGGACATTAACTATGGCTACACCTTC	CASSLDINYGYTF
TRBV19	TRBJ1-2	-	-	TGTGCCAGTAGCCGAATGTCAGGGATGGGTATCTACACCTTC	CASSRMSGMGIYTF
TRBV19	TRBJ2-2	-	TRBD2	TGTGCCAGTAGTATTATTGCGGGAGATGCCGGGGAGCTGTTTTTT	CASSIIAGDAGELFF
TRBV19	TRBJ2-2	-	TRBD1	TGTGCCACGTCCCAGTCAGGGGGCCGGGGCGGGGAGCTGTTTTTT	CATSQSGGRGGELFF
TRBV10-2	TRBJ2-5	-	-	TGCGCCAGCAGTGAGTCGAAGTCGGGGGAGACCCAGTACTTC	CASSESKSGETQYF
TRBV27	TRBJ1-5	-	-	TGTGCCAGCAGTCTCGGGTCCAGCAACAATCAGCCCCAGCATTTT	CASSLGSSNNQPQHF
TRBV29-1	TRBJ2-2	-	TRBD2	TGCAGCGTCACCACCGGGACTAGCGGGCCCAGTGCGAACACCGGGGAGCTGTTTTTT	CSVTTGTSGPSANTGELFF
TRBV19	TRBJ2-1	-	TRBD2	TGTGCCAGTAGCCAAGTAGGTACTAGCGGCCACAATGAGCAGTTCTTC	CASSQVGTSGHNEQFF
TRBV14	TRBJ1-6	-	-	TGTGCCAGCAGCCAAGGCAGGGTTAATTCACCCCTCCACTTT	CASSQGRVNSPLHF
TRBV14	TRBJ2-2	-	-	TGTGCCAGCAGCCATTGGGACAAAAACGGGGAGCTGTTTTTT	CASSHWDKNGELFF
TRBV11-3	TRBJ2-1	-	TRBD1	TGTGCCAGCAGCTTAGTGGACAGGGCCGAGCAGTTCTTC	CASSLVDRAEQFF
TRBV28	TRBJ2-7	-	TRBD2	TGTGCCAGCAGTCCACTAGCGGGAGTACCCTACGAGCAGTACTTC	CASSPLAGVPYEQYF
TRBV6-5	TRBJ1-4	-	TRBD1	TGTGCCAGCAGTTTACAGGGGATTGTGACTAATGAAAAACTGTTTTTT	CASSLQGIVTNEKLFF
TRBV24-1	TRBJ2-7	-	-	TGTGCCACCAGTGAGAAACAGGGTGGGGCCTACGAGCAGTACTTC	CATSEKQGGAYEQYF
TRBV4-1	TRBJ1-2	once	-	TGCGCCAGCAGCCAAGTACAGGCATCCGGCTATGGCTACACCTTC	CASSQVQASGYGYTF
TRBV6-5	TRBJ1-5	-	TRBD1	TGTGCCAGCAGTCGAACTGGACAGGGCGGCGAGCCCCAGCATTTT	CASSRTGQGGEPQHF
TRBV18	TRBJ2-2	-	-	TGTGCCAGCTCACCACAGGGAGGAGCGAACACCGGGGAGCTGTTTTTT	CASSPQGGANTGELFF
TRBV4-1	TRBJ1-4	-	-	TGCGCCAGCAGCCCGAAACCTAGGACAGAAGCGGAAAAACTGTTTTTT	CASSPKPRTEAEKLFF
TRBV11-2	TRBJ1-1	-	-	TGTGCCAGCAGCTTAGATCGTCCCGGGGACACTGAAGCTTTCTTT	CASSLDRPGDTEAFF
TRBV29-1	TRBJ1-1	-	-	TGCAGCGTTGAAACTCGTGGAGGAAACACTGAAGCTTTCTTT	CSVETRGGNTEAFF
TRBV11-3	TRBJ1-2	-	TRBD1	TGTGCCAGCAGCTTAGAAGGGCGACAGGGACACTATGGCTACACCTTC	CASSLEGRQGHYGYTF
TRBV4-1	TRBJ1-6	-	-	TGCGCCAGCAGCCAATACGGTTCACCCCTCCACTTT	CASSQYGSPLHF
TRBV2	TRBJ2-4	once	TRBD2	TGTGCCAGCAGCCCCGGGACTAGCGAAAACATTCAGTACTTC	CASSPGTSENIQYF
TRBV28	TRBJ1-3	-	-	TGTGCCAGCTACTCCGGGACAGGAAACACCATATATTTT	CASYSGTGNTIYF
TRBV27	TRBJ2-5	-	-	TGTGCCAGCAGTTTCTCGTACCAAGAGACCCAGTACTTC	CASSFSYQETQYF